Below are 14 T cell receptor beta chains sequenced from a single sample in a study of somatic mutations in cytotoxic T cells in rheumatoid arthritis. TCRdb keeps only in-frame clones here, not all; method: immunoSEQ multiplex PCR. The table has 15,000 to 20,000 clones, around 80% seen once. The sample consisted of CD8+ T cells sorted from blood. The source of these receptors is a woman aged 50 to 60 with rheumatoid arthritis.

V and J are TRBV29-1 and TRBJ1-1; 8 bases fit TRBD1. The J segment lost 1 base and the V segment lost 7 bases, leaving 5 bases of the junction unmatched. This CDR3 comprises 13 residues. Germline V gene lookup returns CDR1 SQVTM and CDR2 ANQGSEA. CDR3 amino acids: CSAADRANTEAFF. CDR3 sequence (DNA): TGCAGCGCTGCGGACAGGGCGAACACTGAAGCTTTCTTT.

This chain links TRBV18 with TRBJ2-5, with D tentatively TRBD1 (6 bases). Per the germline V gene, CDR1 is KGHSH and CDR2 is LQKENI. The CDR3 length is 14 residues. Between the trimmed V and J ends, which lost 6 bases and 3 bases, there was a span of 14 bases. The CDR3 DNA reads as TGTGCCAGCTCCCCCCTCAGGGGCGAAGAGACCCAGTACTTC. Its protein product is CASSPLRGEETQYF.

This chain links TRBV28 with TRBJ2-7; D ambiguous. Germline V gene sequence: CDR1 MDHEN, CDR2 SYDVKM. The CDR3 extends over 14 amino acids. V lost 3 bases to trimming and J lost 5 bases, with 14 bases between them. DNA of the CDR3: TGTGCCAGCAGTTTCCCCGGGCCAGGCAACGAGCAGTACTTC. This codes for CASSFPGPGNEQYF.

This chain uses TRBV27 with TRBJ2-1; D might be TRBD1 (6 bases). V lost 6 bases and J lost 7, with 19 bases in between. The CDR3 contains 15 residues. Per the germline V gene, CDR1 is MNHEY and CDR2 is SMNVEV (reference sequence). This CDR3 reads CASRISPGVANEQFF. The DNA of the CDR3 is TGTGCCAGCAGGATCTCCCCAGGGGTGGCTAATGAGCAGTTCTTC.

This chain uses TRBV6-1 with TRBJ2-7, with D perhaps TRBD1 (5 bases). V dropped 2 bases and J dropped 2 bases, with 10 bases sitting between them. Germline loops: CDR1 MNHNS, CDR2 SASEGT. There are 14 residues in the CDR3. The CDR3 loop reads CASSENQGPYEQYF. The CDR3, as DNA: TGTGCCAGCAGTGAAAACCAGGGTCCCTACGAGCAGTACTTC.

The gene calls are TRBV7-9 and TRBJ2-1; 8 nucleotides align to TRBD1. This CDR3 has 15 amino acids. V dropped 0 bases and J dropped 5; count of bases not matched to a gene: 3. Germline lookup yields CDR1 SEHNR and CDR2 FQNEAQ (reference sequence). This chain's CDR3 is CASSLARQGNNEQFF. The CDR3 nucleotides read TGTGCCAGCAGCTTAGCGCGACAGGGGAACAATGAGCAGTTCTTC.

The CDR3 sequence is CASSPGQGRHYEQYF. As DNA, the CDR3 is TGTGCCAGCAGCCCAGGACAGGGGAGACACTACGAGCAGTACTTC. The rearrangement links TRBV7-9 to TRBJ2-7, with 9 bases that match TRBD1. Trimming removed 5 bases from V and 3 bases from J; junction bases left unmatched: 8. The germline V gene encodes CDR1 SEHNR and CDR2 FQNEAQ (reference sequence). The CDR3 length is 15 residues. The variable domain in full, with the rest retrieved from reference TRBV7-9 and TRBJ2-7, is DTGVSQNPRHKITKRGQNVTFRCDPISEHNRLYWYRQTLGQGPEFLTYFQNEAQLEKSRLLSDRFSAERPKGSFSTLEIQRTEQGDSAMYLCASSPGQGRHYEQYFGPGTRLTVT.

This chain links TRBV5-1 with TRBJ2-1; 7 bases align to TRBD2. Trimming at V came to 6 bases and at J to 0 bases, leaving 9 bases not matched to a gene. Germline lookup yields CDR1 SGHRS and CDR2 YFSETQ. The CDR3 has 16 residues. CDR3 nucleotides: TGCGCCAGCACCACGCACGGGGGGAACTCCTACAATGAGCAGTTCTTC. The encoded protein is CASTTHGGNSYNEQFF. The whole variable domain, filled in from reference TRBV5-1 and TRBJ2-1, reads KAGVTQTPRYLIKTRGQQVTLSCSPISGHRSVSWYQQTPGQGLQFLFEYFSETQRNKGNFPGRFSGRQFSNSRSEMNVSTLELGDSALYLCASTTHGGNSYNEQFFGPGTRLTVL.

The chain joins TRBV28 to TRBJ2-7, with D unresolved. The CDR3 spans 12 residues. V lost 2 bases and J lost 6, with 8 bases in between. Germline CDR1 MDHEN, CDR2 SYDVKM. CDR3 in amino acids: CASSLDRTEQYF. As DNA, the CDR3 is TGTGCCAGCAGTTTAGATCGAACCGAGCAGTACTTC.

The genes are TRBV19 and TRBJ2-2, with 12 positions matching TRBD1. The germline CDR1 and CDR2 sequences are LNHDA and SQIVND (reference sequence). The CDR3 extends over 15 amino acids. Losses at the gene ends were 7 bases for V and 4 bases for J; bases not matched to a gene: 4. In DNA form, the CDR3 reads TGTGCCAGTACCCGGGACAGGGGGCCCACCGGGGAGCTGTTTTTT. It codes for CASTRDRGPTGELFF.

The rearrangement joins TRBV18 to TRBJ2-7; the D call may be TRBD1 or TRBD2 (5 bases each). The germline gives CDR1 KGHSH, CDR2 LQKENI. Deletions cut 3 bases from V and 0 bases from J, with 6 bases between. CDR3 length: 13 amino acids. The CDR3 sequence is CASSPGPSYEQYF. CDR3 nucleotides: TGTGCCAGCTCACCGGGACCCTCCTACGAGCAGTACTTC.

Concerning this clone itself: One end of the junction fails to match germline, which may point to a read error. The genes are TRBV7-7 and TRBJ2-1, with 14 bases fitting TRBD2. The CDR3 spans 15 residues. Germline V gives CDR1 SSHAT, CDR2 FNYEAQ (reference sequence). The DNA of the CDR3 is TGTGCTAGCAGCCCCGGGACTAGCGGGAGTAATGAGCAGTTCTTC. Translating it yields CASSPGTSGSNEQFF.

J is TRBJ2-1 and V is TRBV4-1; TRBD2 matches at 11 bases. The junction had 5 bases not matched to a gene; V was cut back by 7 bases and J by 3 bases. Germline V gene lookup returns CDR1 MGHRA and CDR2 YSYEKL. CDR3 length: 15 residues. CDR3 nucleotides: TGCGCCAGCAAATTGACTAGCGGGGACTACAATGAGCAGTTCTTC. Its protein is CASKLTSGDYNEQFF.

V and J are TRBV7-9 and TRBJ2-6; no reliable D call. The V end lost 5 bases, the J end lost 2 bases, and 7 bases lay between the germline ends. This CDR3 is 14 amino acids long. Per the germline V gene, CDR1 is SEHNR and CDR2 is FQNEAQ (reference sequence). CDR3 sequence (DNA): TGTGCCAGCAGCAAAACAGCTGGGGCCAACGTCCTGACTTTC. It yields the protein CASSKTAGANVLTF. The variable domain in full, completed from reference TRBV7-9 and TRBJ2-6, reads DTGVSQNPRHKITKRGQNVTFRCDPISEHNRLYWYRQTLGQGPEFLTYFQNEAQLEKSRLLSDRFSAERPKGSFSTLEIQRTEQGDSAMYLCASSKTAGANVLTFGAGSRLTVL.